Below, 10 T cell receptor beta chains from the same sample are listed, as sequenced in a study of cytomegalovirus exposure and HLA in healthy donors. Vbeta (60) and Jbeta (13) primers were used in the PCR. TCRdb's copy holds only in-frame clones and misses some; the assay was immunoSEQ multiplex PCR. The profile shows approximately 91,000 clones, around 68% of them singletons. Input material: PBMCs. Receptor source: a female donor in good health and CMV-seronegative.

This clone was recorded only once. The V call is TRBV10-2, the J call TRBJ2-1; TRBD2 matches 11 bases. V lost 8 bases to trimming and J lost 4 bases; unmatched junction nucleotides: 10. Germline V gene sequence: CDR1 WSHSY, CDR2 SAAADI. This CDR3 region has 16 residues. The DNA for the CDR3 is TGCGCCAGCCATTCCGGGGGGACTAGCGGTTACAATGAGCAGTTCTTC. Its translation is CASHSGGTSGYNEQFF.

The V call is TRBV7-2, the J call TRBJ2-3, with a weak D call TRBD2 (5 bases). This CDR3 is 16 amino acids long. Per germline, CDR1 SGHTA and CDR2 FQGNSA. Trimming left V 8 bases short and J 3 bases short, with 21 bases between. The CDR3 sequence is CASSQPPGILTDTQYF. Here the CDR3 DNA reads TGTGCCAGCTCCCAACCGCCGGGAATCCTTACAGATACGCAGTATTTT.

This clone turned up a few times. The J gene is TRBJ2-7, the V gene TRBV14; TRBD2 agrees at 12 bases. The length of the CDR3 is 16 residues. Trimming cost V 4 bases and J 3 bases; bases outside gene matches: 7. The germline CDR1 and CDR2 sequences are SGHDN and FVKESK. Written as DNA, the CDR3 is TGTGCCAGCAGCCCGTTGACTAGCGGGAGAGTCTACGAGCAGTACTTC. It is translated as CASSPLTSGRVYEQYF.

This chain links TRBV9 with TRBJ2-1; 8 bases match TRBD2. This CDR3 spans 17 amino acids. The germline CDR1 and CDR2 sequences are SGDLS and YYNGEE. J was trimmed by 7 bases and V by 7 bases; bases with no gene match: 19. The CDR3 coding sequence is TGTGCCAGCGGAGAGGGGGGGACGGGAGGGCCGGAAAATGAGCAGTTCTTC. Translating gives CASGEGGTGGPENEQFF.

In this sample, this clone turned up a few times. The chain joins TRBV11-2 to TRBJ2-7; 10 bases are a match to TRBD1. The CDR3 spans 19 residues. J was trimmed by 0 bases and V by 7 bases; bases with no gene match: 18. Germline CDR1 is SGHAT and CDR2 is FQNNGV. CDR3 region: CASTPSGTGAILTSYEQYF. The DNA of the CDR3 is TGTGCCAGCACCCCCTCCGGGACAGGGGCCATCTTAACCTCCTACGAGCAGTACTTC.

A single count supports this clone. This sequence joins TRBV6-5 and TRBJ1-1; D is possibly TRBD1 (6 bases). CDR3 length: 16 amino acids. The germline V gene encodes CDR1 MNHEY and CDR2 SVGAGI. V was shortened by 2 bases and J by 0 bases, with 13 bases between the two germline ends. CDR3: CASSYMAGALNTEAFF. Written as DNA, the CDR3 is TGTGCCAGCAGTTACATGGCAGGGGCCCTGAACACTGAAGCTTTCTTT.

This clone was observed a single time. V is TRBV4-1 and J is TRBJ2-1, with D perhaps matching TRBD2 (6 bases). CDR3 length equals 16 residues. With 0 bases removed from V and 5 bases from J, the gap between germline ends came to 14 bases. CDR1 and CDR2 from the germline V gene are MGHRA and YSYEKL. CDR3 in amino acids: CASSQDKGLGHNEQFF. In DNA form, the CDR3 reads TGCGCCAGCAGCCAAGATAAGGGACTGGGACACAATGAGCAGTTCTTC.

The chain employs TRBV7-9 and TRBJ1-1, with D maybe TRBD1 (6 bases). V lost 6 bases, J lost 3 bases, and 11 bases lay in between. This CDR3 is 13 amino acids long. In germline, CDR1 is SEHNR, CDR2 FQNEAQ (reference sequence). CDR3 residues: CASSSGAYTEAFF. The CDR3 coding sequence is TGTGCCAGCAGTTCAGGGGCCTACACTGAAGCTTTCTTT.

V usage is TRBV6-1 and J usage is TRBJ2-1; 11 nucleotides agree with TRBD2. The trim removed 6 bases at V and 15 bases at J, leaving 7 bases unmatched. CDR1 and CDR2 (germline): MNHNS, SASEGT. The CDR3 spans 12 residues. The CDR3 DNA is TGTGCCAGCAGGGCTAGCGGGGGGCAGGGGTTCTTC. It codes for CASRASGGQGFF.

V usage is TRBV29-1 and J usage is TRBJ1-2, with 7 bases lining up with TRBD1. V lost 6 bases to trimming and J lost 4 bases; unmatched junction nucleotides: 8. CDR3 length equals 13 residues. Germline loops: CDR1 SQVTM, CDR2 ANQGSEA. The DNA of the CDR3 is TGCAGCGTCAGCCGGGACAGCTTCTATGGCTACACCTTC. Its translation: CSVSRDSFYGYTF.